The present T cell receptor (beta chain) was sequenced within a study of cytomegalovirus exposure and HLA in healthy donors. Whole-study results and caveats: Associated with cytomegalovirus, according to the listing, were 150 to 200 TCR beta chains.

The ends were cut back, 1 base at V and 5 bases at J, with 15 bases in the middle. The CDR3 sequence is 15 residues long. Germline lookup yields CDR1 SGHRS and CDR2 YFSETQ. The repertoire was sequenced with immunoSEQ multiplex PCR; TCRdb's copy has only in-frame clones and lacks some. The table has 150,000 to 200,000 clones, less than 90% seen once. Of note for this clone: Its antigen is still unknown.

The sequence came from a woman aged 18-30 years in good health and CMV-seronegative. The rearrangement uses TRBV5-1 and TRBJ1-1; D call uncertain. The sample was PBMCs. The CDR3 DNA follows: TGCGCCAGCAGCTTGAAGGAGCCTGGATGGACTGAAGCTTTCTTT. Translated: CASSLKEPGWTEAFF.